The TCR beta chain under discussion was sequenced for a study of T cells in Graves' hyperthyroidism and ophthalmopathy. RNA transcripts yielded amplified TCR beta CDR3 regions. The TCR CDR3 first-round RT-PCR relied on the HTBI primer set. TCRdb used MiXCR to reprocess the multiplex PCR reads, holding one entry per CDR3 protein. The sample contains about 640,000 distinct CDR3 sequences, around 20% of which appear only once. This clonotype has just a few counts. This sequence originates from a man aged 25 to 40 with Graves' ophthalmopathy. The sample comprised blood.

The CDR3 loop is CASGSIFLAGGADTQYF. DNA for the CDR3: TGTGCCAGTGGAAGTATATTCCTAGCGGGAGGGGCAGATACGCAGTATTTT. The chain joins TRBV19 to TRBJ2-3; 12 bases line up with TRBD2. This CDR3 is 17 amino acids long. Germline CDR1 LNHDA, CDR2 SQIVND (reference sequence). V lost 8 bases and J lost 4; bases outside the gene matches: 13. The full variable domain, its missing parts supplied by reference TRBV19 and TRBJ2-3, is DGGITQSPKYLFRKEGQNVTLSCEQNLNHDAMYWYRQDPGQGLRLIYYSQIVNDFQKGDIAEGYSVSREKKESFPLTVTSAQKNPTAFYLCASGSIFLAGGADTQYFGPGTRLTVL.